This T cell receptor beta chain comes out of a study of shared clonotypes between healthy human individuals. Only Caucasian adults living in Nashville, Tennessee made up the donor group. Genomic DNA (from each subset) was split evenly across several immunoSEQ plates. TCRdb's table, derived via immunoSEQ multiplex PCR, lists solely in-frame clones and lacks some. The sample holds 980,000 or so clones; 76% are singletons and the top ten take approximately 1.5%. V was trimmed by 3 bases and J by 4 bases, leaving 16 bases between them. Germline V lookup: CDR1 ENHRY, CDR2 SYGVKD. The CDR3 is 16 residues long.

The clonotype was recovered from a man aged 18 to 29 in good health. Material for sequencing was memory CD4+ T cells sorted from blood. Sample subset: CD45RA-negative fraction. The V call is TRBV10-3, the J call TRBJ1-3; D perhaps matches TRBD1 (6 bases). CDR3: CAISDNKGGSGNTIYF. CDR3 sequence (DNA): TGTGCCATCAGTGATAATAAGGGGGGCTCAGGAAACACCATATATTTT.